This record looks at one T cell receptor (beta chain) sequence and its context. What antigen it recognizes has not been identified. No much larger clonotype is one base removed from it; base qualities were not supplied. In Seattle, one collaborating source enrolled patients while the infection was active and tracked those patients longitudinally over the course of disease. Collaborating institutions collected whole blood in K2EDTA tubes following their own protocols. For TCRbeta analysis, collaborator samples were shipped as frozen whole blood, as isolated PBMCs, or as DNA extracted from either sample type. The data belong to a study of blood T cell repertoires in COVID-19 (dated by TCRdb to about 2020). Background for the entire study: Samples from collaborators originated in the United States, Italy and Spain and spanned both the acute and convalescent phases of COVID-19. The dataset comprised deeply sampled blood TCRbeta repertoires from subjects exposed to, actively infected with, or recovered from COVID-19. The samples were drawn from two sources: the first 160 participants of the ongoing ImmuneRACE study, and 1,000 to 1,500 subjects contributed by 6 global collaborators. Sample metadata almost always included a de-identified subject ID, COVID-19 status, age in years and sex. The material from the prospective study consisted of cDNA or gDNA derived from T cells, B-cell-depleted T cells, or PBMCs. HLA class I and class II types, where available, came from metadata supplied by the sample provider rather than from assay-based typing. The repertoires were released in a freely available public database intended as a resource for research on the immune response to SARS-CoV-2.

TCRbeta CDR3 regions were amplified from genomic DNA by means of the immunoSEQ Assay, a bias-controlled multiplex PCR. In the authors' own workflow: Within the assay, amplification of reference gene primers was used to estimate how many nucleated cells each sample contained. To quantify the absolute abundance of each unique TCRbeta CDR3 rearrangement, sequence reads were collapsed and filtered. Productive Simpson clonality was computed per sample as the square root of Simpson's diversity index over productive rearrangements. Not all clones reach the TCRdb copy of this immuneACCESS table, which keeps in-frame sequences only. Checked studies attribute under half of the gap to unresolved V genes and leave the rest unexplained. V and J calls and clone size are given by that table; D and trimming were obtained from the DNA. Counted in this sample were approximately 260,000 clones; nearly 90% of them appeared once. 2.1% of the sample goes to the ten largest clones.

Overall study outcomes, separate from this receptor: How much clinical and demographic metadata was included differed by source and by participant, and the metadata was provided uncurated.

What was sequenced was peripheral blood. This sequence was found in an older woman with COVID-19, enrolled during active disease.

The CDR3 region: CASSPRPRSSSYNEQFF. The nucleotide sequence is TGTGCCAGCAGCCCCAGACCCCGGAGCTCGTCCTACAATGAGCAGTTCTTC. The V and J segments used are TRBV14 and TRBJ2-1, with no D gene named confidently. The CDR3 runs 17 residues from the cysteine to the phenylalanine. The CDR3 DNA has 51 bases and is translated from base 1. Per the germline V gene, SGHDN is the CDR1 and FVKESK is the CDR2. Trimming at the junction amounts to 4 bases on V and 1 base on J, and the germline ends lie 17 bases apart.